A selection of T cell receptor beta chains follows, all from one sample in a study of blood T cell repertoires in COVID-19. The table came from immunoSEQ multiplex PCR; TCRdb's copy has only in-frame clones and leaves some out. The sample has about 210,000 clones, around 92% seen once. Material: peripheral blood. These receptor sequences come from a man aged 30-40 years with acute or convalescent COVID-19. CDR3s include the opening cysteine and the closing phenylalanine or tryptophan. A D gene is named only where the DNA matches it firmly. Size is omitted from some rows. Given values are once, few, many or a class for expanded clones.

V gene	clone size	J gene	D gene	CDR3 protein	CDR3 DNA
TRBV29-1	NA	TRBJ1-1	NA	CSVEGNPGEAFF	TGCAGCGTTGAAGGGAACCCGGGGGAAGCTTTCTTT
TRBV19	once	TRBJ1-1	NA	CASSMGSTEAFF	TGTGCCAGTAGTATGGGGAGCACTGAAGCTTTCTTT
TRBV30	NA	TRBJ2-2	TRBD1	CAWSGQGRTGELFF	TGTGCCTGGAGCGGACAGGGCCGCACCGGGGAGCTGTTTTTT
TRBV5-1	once	TRBJ1-2	TRBD1	CASSIGQGSYTF	TGCGCCAGCAGCATCGGACAGGGAAGCTACACCTTC
TRBV30	NA	TRBJ1-5	NA	CAWSVGTALNQPQHF	TGTGCCTGGAGTGTAGGTACAGCCCTCAATCAGCCCCAGCATTTT
TRBV7-9	once	TRBJ2-1	TRBD2	CASSFGLAGHNEQFF	TGTGCCAGCAGCTTTGGACTAGCGGGCCACAATGAGCAGTTCTTC
TRBV19	NA	TRBJ1-5	NA	CASTVGRPNQPQHF	TGTGCCAGTACCGTAGGCAGGCCCAATCAGCCCCAGCATTTT
TRBV5-1	NA	TRBJ2-3	TRBD2	CASSALLAGGHTQYF	TGCGCCAGCAGCGCCCTACTAGCGGGGGGCCATACGCAGTATTTT
TRBV9	NA	TRBJ2-1	NA	CASSPKDRDNEQFF	TGTGCCAGCAGCCCCAAGGACAGAGACAATGAGCAGTTCTTC
TRBV28	few	TRBJ2-1	TRBD2	CASRPASGRAAGNEQFF	TGTGCCAGCCGCCCGGCTAGCGGGAGGGCCGCGGGAAATGAGCAGTTCTTC
TRBV5-1	NA	TRBJ2-2	TRBD2	CASSSPSGGWNTGELFF	TGCGCCAGCAGCTCCCCTAGCGGGGGTTGGAACACCGGGGAGCTGTTTTTT
TRBV30	NA	TRBJ1-1	NA	CAWSVPPREAFF	TGTGCCTGGAGTGTACCCCCCCGGGAAGCTTTCTTT
TRBV6-5	NA	TRBJ1-1	NA	CASSYSAGREGAFF	TGTGCCAGCAGTTACTCCGCCGGGCGGGAGGGAGCTTTCTTT
TRBV30	NA	TRBJ2-2	NA	CAWSMLGVGGELFF	TGTGCCTGGAGTATGTTAGGGGTTGGCGGGGAGCTGTTTTTT
TRBV19	NA	TRBJ1-5	TRBD1	CASGGQGADNQPQHF	TGTGCCAGTGGGGGACAGGGGGCAGACAATCAGCCCCAGCATTTT
TRBV28	NA	TRBJ2-3	TRBD1	CASSRTGPTQYF	TGTGCCAGCAGTCGGACAGGCCCCACGCAGTATTTT
TRBV28	NA	TRBJ1-2	NA	CASGRFGSRVNYGYTF	TGTGCCAGCGGCAGGTTCGGGTCGAGGGTAAACTATGGCTACACCTTC